This TCR beta chain comes out of a study of cytomegalovirus exposure and HLA in healthy donors. General study points: The study reported that TCR beta sequences accurately predicted HLA-A and HLA-B alleles in most subjects. The study designated 150 to 200 TCR beta chains cytomegalovirus-associated. Other equally common chains were less clonally expanded than HLA-associated TCR beta chains, a later analysis showed. Later analysis associated a missense DCLRE1C variant with TCR beta V- and J-gene trimming.

The germline V and J ends were trimmed by 3 bases and 4 bases, with 15 bases remaining between them. Germline V CDR1 and CDR2: SQVTM, ANQGSEA. The CDR3 consists of 14 residues. PCR was performed using 60 Vbeta and 13 Jbeta primers. Clones were sequenced by immunoSEQ multiplex PCR, and TCRdb holds only the in-frame ones, with some missing. The sample table includes roughly 190,000 clones. Remarks on this clone: The antigen is unknown.

This TCR came from a man aged 25-45 years in good health and CMV-seronegative. The V and J genes are TRBV29-1 and TRBJ2-5; D perhaps matches TRBD1 (6 bases). Sequenced: PBMCs. The CDR3 coding sequence is TGCAGCGTTGATATCGGGACAAGCGGAGAGACCCAGTACTTC. It encodes CSVDIGTSGETQYF.